The subject of this entry is one T cell receptor (beta chain). Sequencing was performed with immunoSEQ multiplex PCR; in TCRdb, only in-frame clones are kept and a portion is missing. The sample lists roughly 590,000 clones, around 95% seen once, with less than 0.13% in the top ten. The data originate from a study of shared clonotypes between healthy human individuals. The naive CD8 population came from CD45RO-negative cells selected for CCR7, without terminally differentiated effector memory CD45RA+ cells. CDR1 and CDR2 from the germline V gene are SGHAT and FQNNGV. This CDR3 spans 13 amino acids. V lost 1 base to trimming and J lost 0 bases, with 3 bases between them.

The clonotype comes from a woman aged 25 to 39 in good health. This chain links TRBV11-2 with TRBJ1-1, with no clear D. The sample consisted of naive CD8+ T cells sorted from blood. CDR3 in DNA: TGTGCCAGCAGCTTAGGTGTGAACACTGAAGCTTTCTTT. Amino acid sequence: CASSLGVNTEAFF.